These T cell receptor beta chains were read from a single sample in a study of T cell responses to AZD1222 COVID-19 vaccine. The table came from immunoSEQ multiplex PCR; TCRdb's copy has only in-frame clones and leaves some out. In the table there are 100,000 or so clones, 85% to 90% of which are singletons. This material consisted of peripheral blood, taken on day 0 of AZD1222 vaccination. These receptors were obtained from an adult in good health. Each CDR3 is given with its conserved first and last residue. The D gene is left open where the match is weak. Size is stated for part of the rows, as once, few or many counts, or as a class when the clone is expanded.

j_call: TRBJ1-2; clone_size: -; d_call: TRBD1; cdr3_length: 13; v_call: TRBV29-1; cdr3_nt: TGCAGCGTTTCCGGACAGGGGGTTGACGGCTACACCTTC; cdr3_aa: CSVSGQGVDGYTF
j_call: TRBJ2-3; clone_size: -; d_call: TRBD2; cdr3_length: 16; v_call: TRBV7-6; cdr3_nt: TGTGCCAGCAGCGCTCGGACTAGCGGGGGAACAGATACGCAGTATTTT; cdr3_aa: CASSARTSGGTDTQYF
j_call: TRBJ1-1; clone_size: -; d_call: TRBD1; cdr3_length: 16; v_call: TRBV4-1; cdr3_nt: TGCGCCAGCAGCCAAGTGACAGGGGTAGTCAGTTGGGGAGCTTTCTTT; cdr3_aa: CASSQVTGVVSWGAFF
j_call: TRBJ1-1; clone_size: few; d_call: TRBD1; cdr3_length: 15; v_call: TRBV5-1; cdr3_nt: TGCGCCAGCAGCATAACGACAGGGGTGAACACTGAAGCTTTCTTT; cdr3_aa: CASSITTGVNTEAFF
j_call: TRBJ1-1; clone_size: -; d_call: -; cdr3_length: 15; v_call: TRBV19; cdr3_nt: TGTGCCAGTAGTATACCAGCAGGGGTGAACACTGAAGCTTTCTTT; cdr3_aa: CASSIPAGVNTEAFF
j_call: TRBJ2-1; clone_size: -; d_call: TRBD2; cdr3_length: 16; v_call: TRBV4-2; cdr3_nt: TGTGCCAGCAGCCAAGACGTTGGACTAGCTAGCAATGAGCAGTTCTTC; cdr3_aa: CASSQDVGLASNEQFF
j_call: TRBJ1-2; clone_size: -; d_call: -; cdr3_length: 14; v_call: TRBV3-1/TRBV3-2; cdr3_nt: TGTGCCAGCAGCAAAGTTGTTGATGGCTATGGCTACACCTTC; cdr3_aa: CASSKVVDGYGYTF
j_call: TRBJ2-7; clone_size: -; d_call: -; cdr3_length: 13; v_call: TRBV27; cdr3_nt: TGTGCCAGCAGTTTACGTATTCCCTACGAGCAGTACTTC; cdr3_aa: CASSLRIPYEQYF
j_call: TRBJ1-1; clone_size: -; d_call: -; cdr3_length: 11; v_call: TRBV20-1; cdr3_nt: TGCAGTGCTAGAAGGCAGGGTGAAGCTTTCTTT; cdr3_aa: CSARRQGEAFF
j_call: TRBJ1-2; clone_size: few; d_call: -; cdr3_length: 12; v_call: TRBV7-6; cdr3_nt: TGTGCCAGCAGCCCCCCGGAGGGGAGCTACACCTTC; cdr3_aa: CASSPPEGSYTF
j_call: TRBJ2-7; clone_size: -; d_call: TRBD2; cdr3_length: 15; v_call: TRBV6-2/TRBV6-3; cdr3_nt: TGTGCCAGCAGTTATCGGACTAGCGGGACCTACGAGCAGTACTTC; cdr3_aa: CASSYRTSGTYEQYF
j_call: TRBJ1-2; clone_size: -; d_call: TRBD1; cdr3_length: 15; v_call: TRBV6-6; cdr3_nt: TGTGCCAGCAGTTTGTTCCCTGGGACAGGGGAGGGCTACACCTTC; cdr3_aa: CASSLFPGTGEGYTF